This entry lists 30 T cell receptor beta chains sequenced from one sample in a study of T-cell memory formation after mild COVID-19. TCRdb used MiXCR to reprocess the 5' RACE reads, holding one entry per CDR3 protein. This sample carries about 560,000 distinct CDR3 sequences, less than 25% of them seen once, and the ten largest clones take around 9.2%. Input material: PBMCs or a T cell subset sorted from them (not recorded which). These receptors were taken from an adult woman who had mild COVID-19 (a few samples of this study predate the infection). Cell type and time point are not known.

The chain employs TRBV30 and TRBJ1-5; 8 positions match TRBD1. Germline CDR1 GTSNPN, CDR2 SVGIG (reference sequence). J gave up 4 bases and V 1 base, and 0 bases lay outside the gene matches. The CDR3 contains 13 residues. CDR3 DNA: TGTGCCTGGAGTGGGACAGGGAATCAGCCCCAGCATTTT. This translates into CAWSGTGNQPQHF.

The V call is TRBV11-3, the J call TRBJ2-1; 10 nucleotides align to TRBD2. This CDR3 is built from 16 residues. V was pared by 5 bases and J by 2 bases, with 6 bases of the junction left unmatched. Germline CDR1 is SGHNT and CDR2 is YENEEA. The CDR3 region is CASSALAGTPYNEQFF. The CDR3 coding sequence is TGTGCCAGCAGCGCACTAGCGGGGACCCCCTACAATGAGCAGTTCTTC.

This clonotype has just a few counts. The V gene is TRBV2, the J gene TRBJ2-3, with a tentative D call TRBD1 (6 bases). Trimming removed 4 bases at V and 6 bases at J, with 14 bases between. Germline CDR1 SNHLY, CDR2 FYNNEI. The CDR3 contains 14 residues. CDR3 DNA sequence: TGTGCCAGCAGTGCTGAAATTCAGGGGGATACGCAGTATTTT. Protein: CASSAEIQGDTQYF.

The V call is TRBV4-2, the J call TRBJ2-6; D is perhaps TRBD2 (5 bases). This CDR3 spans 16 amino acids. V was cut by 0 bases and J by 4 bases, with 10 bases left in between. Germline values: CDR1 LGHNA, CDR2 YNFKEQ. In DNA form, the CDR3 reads TGTGCCAGCAGCCAAGACGGGGTGGTGGGGGCCAACGTCCTGACTTTC. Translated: CASSQDGVVGANVLTF.

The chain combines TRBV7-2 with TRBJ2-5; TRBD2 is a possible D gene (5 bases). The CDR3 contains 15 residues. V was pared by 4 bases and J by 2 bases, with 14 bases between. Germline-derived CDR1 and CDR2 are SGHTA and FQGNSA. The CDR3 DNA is TGTGCCAGCAGCTCCCCCGGGATTAAACAAGAGACCCAGTACTTC. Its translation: CASSSPGIKQETQYF.

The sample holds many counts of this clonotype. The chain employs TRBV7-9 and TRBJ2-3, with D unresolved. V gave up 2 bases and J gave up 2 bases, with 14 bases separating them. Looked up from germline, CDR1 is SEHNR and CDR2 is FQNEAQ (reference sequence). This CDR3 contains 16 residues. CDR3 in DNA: TGTGCCAGCAGCTTATGGGTTAGCTCTAACACAGATACGCAGTATTTT. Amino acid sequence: CASSLWVSSNTDTQYF.

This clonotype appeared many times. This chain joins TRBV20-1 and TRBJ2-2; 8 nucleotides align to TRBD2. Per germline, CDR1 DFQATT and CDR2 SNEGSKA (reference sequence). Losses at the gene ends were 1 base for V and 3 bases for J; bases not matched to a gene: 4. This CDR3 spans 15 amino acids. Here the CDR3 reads CSARAGGRDTGELFF. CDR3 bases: TGCAGTGCTAGAGCGGGGGGGAGGGACACCGGGGAGCTGTTTTTT.

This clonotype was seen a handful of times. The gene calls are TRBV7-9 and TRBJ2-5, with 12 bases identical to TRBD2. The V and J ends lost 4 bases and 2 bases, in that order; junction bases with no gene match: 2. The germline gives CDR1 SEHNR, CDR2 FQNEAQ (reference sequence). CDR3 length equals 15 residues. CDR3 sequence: CASSSTSGSQETQYF. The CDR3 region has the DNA TGTGCCAGCAGCTCGACTAGCGGGAGTCAAGAGACCCAGTACTTC.

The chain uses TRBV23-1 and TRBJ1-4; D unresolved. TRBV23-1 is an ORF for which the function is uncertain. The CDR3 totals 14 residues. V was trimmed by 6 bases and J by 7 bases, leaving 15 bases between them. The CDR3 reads CASRKDLECEKLFF. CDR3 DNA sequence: TGCGCCAGCAGGAAGGACTTGGAGTGTGAAAAACTGTTTTTT.

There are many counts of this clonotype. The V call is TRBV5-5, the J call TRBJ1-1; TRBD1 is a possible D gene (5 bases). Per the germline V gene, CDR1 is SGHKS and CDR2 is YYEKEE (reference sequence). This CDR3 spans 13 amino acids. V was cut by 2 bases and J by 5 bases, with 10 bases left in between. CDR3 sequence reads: CASSFGGKTEAFF. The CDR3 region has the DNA TGTGCCAGCAGCTTTGGGGGGAAGACTGAAGCTTTCTTT.

CDR3 in amino acids: CASSLRGNLDSPLHF. In nucleotides, the CDR3 is TGTGCCAGCAGCTTACGCGGAAACCTCGATTCACCCCTCCACTTT. The chain recombines TRBV7-3 with TRBJ1-6; D unclear. Germline CDR1 is SGHTA and CDR2 is FQGTGA. The CDR3 loop spans 15 amino acids. The V end was cut by 2 bases, the J end by 8 bases, with 13 bases between.

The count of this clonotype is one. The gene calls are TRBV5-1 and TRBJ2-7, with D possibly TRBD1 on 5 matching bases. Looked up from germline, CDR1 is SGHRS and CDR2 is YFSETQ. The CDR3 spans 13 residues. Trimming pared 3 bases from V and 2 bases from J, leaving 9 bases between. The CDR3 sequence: CASSSTVTYEQYF. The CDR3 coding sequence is TGCGCCAGCAGCTCGACAGTTACCTACGAGCAGTACTTC.

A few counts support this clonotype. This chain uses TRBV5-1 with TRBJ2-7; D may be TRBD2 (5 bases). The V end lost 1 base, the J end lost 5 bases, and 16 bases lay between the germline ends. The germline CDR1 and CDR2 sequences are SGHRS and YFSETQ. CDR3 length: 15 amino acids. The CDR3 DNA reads TGCGCCAGCAGCTTGCCCTCGGGGTGGGAAGACGAGCAGTACTTC. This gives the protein CASSLPSGWEDEQYF.

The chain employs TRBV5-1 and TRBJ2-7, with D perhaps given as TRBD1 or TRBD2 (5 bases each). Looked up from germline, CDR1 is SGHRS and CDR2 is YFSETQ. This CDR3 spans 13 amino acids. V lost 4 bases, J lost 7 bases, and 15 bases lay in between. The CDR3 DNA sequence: TGCGCCAGCAGCGGGGACCTCGAGTCGGAGCAGTACTTC. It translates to CASSGDLESEQYF.

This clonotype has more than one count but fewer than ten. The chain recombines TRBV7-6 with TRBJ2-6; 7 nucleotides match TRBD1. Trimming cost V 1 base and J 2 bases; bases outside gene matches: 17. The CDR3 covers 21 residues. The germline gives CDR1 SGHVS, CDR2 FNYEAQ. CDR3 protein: CASSLGGTGQLYPAGANVLTF. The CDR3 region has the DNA TGTGCCAGCAGCTTAGGGGGTACGGGACAGCTATACCCCGCTGGGGCCAACGTCCTGACTTTC.

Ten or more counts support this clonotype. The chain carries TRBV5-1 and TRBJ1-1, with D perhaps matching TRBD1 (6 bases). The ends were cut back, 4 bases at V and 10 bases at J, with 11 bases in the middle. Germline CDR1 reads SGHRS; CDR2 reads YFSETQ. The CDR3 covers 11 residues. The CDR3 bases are TGCGCCAGCAGCAGGACAGAGAGAGCTTTCTTT. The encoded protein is CASSRTERAFF.

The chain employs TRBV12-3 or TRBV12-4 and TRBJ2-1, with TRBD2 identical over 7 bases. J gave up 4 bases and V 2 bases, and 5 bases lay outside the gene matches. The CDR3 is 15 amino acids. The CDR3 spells CASSLLAVIYNEQFF. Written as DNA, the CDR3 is TGTGCCAGCAGTTTACTAGCGGTTATTTACAATGAGCAGTTCTTC.

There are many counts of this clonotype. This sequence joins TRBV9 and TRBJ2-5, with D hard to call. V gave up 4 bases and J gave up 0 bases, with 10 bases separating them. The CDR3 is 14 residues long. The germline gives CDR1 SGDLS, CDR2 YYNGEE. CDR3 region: CASSSAGYQETQYF. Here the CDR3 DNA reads TGTGCCAGCAGCTCTGCAGGATACCAAGAGACCCAGTACTTC.

As DNA, the CDR3 is TGTGCCAGCAGCCAAGGCCGACAGGGGGATCAGCCCCAGCATTTT. It translates to CASSQGRQGDQPQHF. The rearrangement uses TRBV4-2 and TRBJ1-5, with 9 positions matching TRBD1. Germline CDR1 reads LGHNA; CDR2 reads YNFKEQ. The CDR3 extends over 15 amino acids. V was clipped by 1 base and J by 5 bases; unmatched bases: 3.

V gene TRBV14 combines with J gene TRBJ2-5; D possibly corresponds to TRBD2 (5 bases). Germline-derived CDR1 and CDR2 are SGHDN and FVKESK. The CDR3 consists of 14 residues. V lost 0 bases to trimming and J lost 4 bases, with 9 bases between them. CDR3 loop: CASSQDSGGETQYF. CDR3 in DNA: TGTGCCAGCAGCCAAGACAGCGGAGGAGAGACCCAGTACTTC.

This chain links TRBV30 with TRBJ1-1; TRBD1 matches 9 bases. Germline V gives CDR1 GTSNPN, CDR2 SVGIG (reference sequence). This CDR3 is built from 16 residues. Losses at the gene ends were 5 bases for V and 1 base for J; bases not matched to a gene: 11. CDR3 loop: CAWRSRDRVPNTEAFF. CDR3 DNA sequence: TGTGCCTGGCGGAGCCGGGACAGGGTCCCGAACACTGAAGCTTTCTTT.

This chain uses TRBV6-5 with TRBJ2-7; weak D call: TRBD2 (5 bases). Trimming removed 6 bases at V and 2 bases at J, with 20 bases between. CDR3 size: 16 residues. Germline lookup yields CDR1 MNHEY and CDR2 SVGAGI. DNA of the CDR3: TGTGCCAGCAGGACTACGGCCGGGTTGGGGACCTACGAGCAGTACTTC. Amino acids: CASRTTAGLGTYEQYF.

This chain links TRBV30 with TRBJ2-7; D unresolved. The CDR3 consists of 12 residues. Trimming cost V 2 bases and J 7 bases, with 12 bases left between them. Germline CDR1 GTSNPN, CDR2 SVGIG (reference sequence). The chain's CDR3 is CAWSRTPLEQYF. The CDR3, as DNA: TGTGCCTGGAGTCGCACCCCCTTGGAGCAGTACTTC.

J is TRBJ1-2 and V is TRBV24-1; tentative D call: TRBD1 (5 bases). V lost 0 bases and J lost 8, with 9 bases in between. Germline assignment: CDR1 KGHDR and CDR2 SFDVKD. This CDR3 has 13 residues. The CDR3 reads CATSDLAGQGYTF. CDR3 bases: TGTGCCACCAGTGATTTGGCAGGGCAAGGCTACACCTTC.

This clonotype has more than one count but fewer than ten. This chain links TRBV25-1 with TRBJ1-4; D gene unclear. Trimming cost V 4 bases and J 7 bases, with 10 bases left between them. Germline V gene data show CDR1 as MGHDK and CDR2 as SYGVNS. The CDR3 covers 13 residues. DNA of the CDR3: TGTGCCAGCAGTGGTGGTATATTTGAAAAACTGTTTTTT. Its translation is CASSGGIFEKLFF.

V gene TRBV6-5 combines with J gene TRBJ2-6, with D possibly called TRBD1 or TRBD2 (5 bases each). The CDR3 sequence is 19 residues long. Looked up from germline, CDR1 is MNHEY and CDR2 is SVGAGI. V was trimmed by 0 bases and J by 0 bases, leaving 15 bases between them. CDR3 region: CASSYSPPGRGSGANVLTF. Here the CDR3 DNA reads TGTGCCAGCAGTTACTCACCTCCGGGACGGGGCTCTGGGGCCAACGTCCTGACTTTC.

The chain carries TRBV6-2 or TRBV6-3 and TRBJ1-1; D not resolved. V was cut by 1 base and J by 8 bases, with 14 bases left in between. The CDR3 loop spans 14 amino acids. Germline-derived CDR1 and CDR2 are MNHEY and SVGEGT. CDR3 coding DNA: TGTGCCAGCAGTTACTTTCGGGGATTCGGCGAAGCTTTCTTT. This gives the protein CASSYFRGFGEAFF.

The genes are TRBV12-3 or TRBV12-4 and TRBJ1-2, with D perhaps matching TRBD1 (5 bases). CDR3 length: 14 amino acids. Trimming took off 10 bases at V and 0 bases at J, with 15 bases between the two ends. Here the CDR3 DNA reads TGTGCCACAAATAACAGGAGCCCTAACTATGGCTACACCTTC. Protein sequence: CATNNRSPNYGYTF.

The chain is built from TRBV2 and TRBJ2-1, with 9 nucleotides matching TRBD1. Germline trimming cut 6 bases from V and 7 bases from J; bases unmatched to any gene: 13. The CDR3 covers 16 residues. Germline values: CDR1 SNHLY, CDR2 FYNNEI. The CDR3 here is CASSHPWGQGGNEQFF. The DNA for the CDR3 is TGTGCCAGCAGCCACCCTTGGGGACAGGGAGGGAATGAGCAGTTCTTC.

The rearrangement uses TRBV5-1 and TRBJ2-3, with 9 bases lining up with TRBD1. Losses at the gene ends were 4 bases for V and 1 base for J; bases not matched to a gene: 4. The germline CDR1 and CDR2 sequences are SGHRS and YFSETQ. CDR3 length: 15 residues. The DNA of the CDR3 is TGCGCCAGCAGCCTACAGGGGGCCGGCACAGATACGCAGTATTTT. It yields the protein CASSLQGAGTDTQYF.